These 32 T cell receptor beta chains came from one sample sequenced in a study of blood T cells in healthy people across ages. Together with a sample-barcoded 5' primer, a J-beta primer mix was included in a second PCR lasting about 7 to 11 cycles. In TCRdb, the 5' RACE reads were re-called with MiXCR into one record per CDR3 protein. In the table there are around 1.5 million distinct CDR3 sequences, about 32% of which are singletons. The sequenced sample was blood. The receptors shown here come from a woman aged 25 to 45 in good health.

The CDR3 loop reads CSARDRARAGYNEQFF. As DNA, the CDR3 is TGCAGTGCTAGAGATAGGGCCAGGGCGGGATACAATGAGCAGTTCTTC. The chain joins TRBV20-1 to TRBJ2-1; possibly TRBD2 for D (6 bases). Germline V CDR1 and CDR2: DFQATT, SNEGSKA (reference sequence). Trimming shortened V by 0 bases and J by 4 bases, and 16 bases separated the two germline ends. The CDR3 covers 16 residues.

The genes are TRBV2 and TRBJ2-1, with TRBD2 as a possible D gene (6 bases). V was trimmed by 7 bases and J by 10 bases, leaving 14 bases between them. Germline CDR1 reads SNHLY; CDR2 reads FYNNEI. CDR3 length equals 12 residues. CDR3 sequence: CASKPGDPEQFF. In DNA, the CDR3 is TGTGCCAGCAAACCGGGGGACCCCGAGCAGTTCTTC.

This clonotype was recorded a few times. CDR3 nucleotides: TGTGCCAGCACTTTGGGGCGGGGGAAGTACGAGCAGTACTTC. Translation gives CASTLGRGKYEQYF. J is TRBJ2-7 and V is TRBV28; 7 positions agree with TRBD2. V was pared by 7 bases and J by 4 bases, with 10 bases of the junction left unmatched. The CDR3 consists of 14 residues. Looked up from germline, CDR1 is MDHEN and CDR2 is SYDVKM.

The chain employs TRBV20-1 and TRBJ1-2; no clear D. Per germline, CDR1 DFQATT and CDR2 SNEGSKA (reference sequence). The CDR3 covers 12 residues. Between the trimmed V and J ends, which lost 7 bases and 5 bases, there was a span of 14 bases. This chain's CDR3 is CSGFRREYGYTF. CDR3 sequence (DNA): TGCAGTGGCTTCAGGAGGGAATATGGCTACACCTTC.

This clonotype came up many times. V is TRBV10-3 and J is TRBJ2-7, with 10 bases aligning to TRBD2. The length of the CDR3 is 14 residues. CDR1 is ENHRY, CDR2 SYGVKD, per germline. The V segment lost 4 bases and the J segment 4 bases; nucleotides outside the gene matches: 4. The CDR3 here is CAISGLAGDYEQYF. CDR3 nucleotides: TGTGCCATCAGTGGCCTAGCGGGAGATTACGAGCAGTACTTC.

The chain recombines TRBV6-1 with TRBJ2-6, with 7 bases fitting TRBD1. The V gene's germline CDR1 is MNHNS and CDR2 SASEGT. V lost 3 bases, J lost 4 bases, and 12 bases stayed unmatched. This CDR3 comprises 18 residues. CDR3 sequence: CASSDGLRGGSGANVLTF. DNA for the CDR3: TGTGCCAGCAGTGACGGCCTGAGAGGGGGCTCCGGGGCCAACGTCCTGACTTTC.

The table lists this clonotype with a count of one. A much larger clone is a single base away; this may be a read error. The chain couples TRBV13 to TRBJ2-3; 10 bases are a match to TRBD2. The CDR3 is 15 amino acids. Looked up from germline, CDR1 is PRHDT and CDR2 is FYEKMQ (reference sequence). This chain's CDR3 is CANSKTSGAGDTQYF. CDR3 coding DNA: TGTGCCAACAGCAAAACTAGCGGGGCCGGAGATACGCAGTATTTT. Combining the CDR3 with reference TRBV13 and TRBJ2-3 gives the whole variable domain AAGVIQSPRHLIKEKRETATLKCYPIPRHDTVYWYQQGPGQDPQFLISFYEKMQSDKGSIPDRFSAQQFSDYHSELNMSSLELGDSALYFCANSKTSGAGDTQYFGPGTRLTVL.

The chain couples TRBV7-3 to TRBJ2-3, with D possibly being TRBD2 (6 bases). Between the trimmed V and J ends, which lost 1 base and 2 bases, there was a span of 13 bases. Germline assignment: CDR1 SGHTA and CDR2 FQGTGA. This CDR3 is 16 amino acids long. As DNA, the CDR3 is TGTGCCAGCAGCTTAATTCCTAGCGTTATCACAGATACGCAGTATTTT. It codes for CASSLIPSVITDTQYF. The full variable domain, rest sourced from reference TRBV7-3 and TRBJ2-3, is GAGVSQTPSNKVTEKGKYVELRCDPISGHTALYWYRQSLGQGPEFLIYFQGTGAADDSGLPNDRFFAVRPEGSVSTLKIQRTERGDSAVYLCASSLIPSVITDTQYFGPGTRLTVL.

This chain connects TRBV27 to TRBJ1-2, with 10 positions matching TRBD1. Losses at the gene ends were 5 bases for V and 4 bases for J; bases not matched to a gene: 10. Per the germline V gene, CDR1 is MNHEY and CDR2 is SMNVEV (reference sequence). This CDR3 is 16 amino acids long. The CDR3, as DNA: TGTGCCAGCAGTCTCGGACAGGGGGGACCCCTCTATGGCTACACCTTC. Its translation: CASSLGQGGPLYGYTF.

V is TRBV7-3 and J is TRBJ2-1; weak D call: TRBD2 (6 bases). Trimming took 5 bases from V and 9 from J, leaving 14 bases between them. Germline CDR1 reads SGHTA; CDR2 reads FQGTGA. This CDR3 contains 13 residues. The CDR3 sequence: CASSPKVGGEQFF. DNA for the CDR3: TGTGCCAGCAGCCCAAAGGTGGGGGGTGAGCAGTTCTTC. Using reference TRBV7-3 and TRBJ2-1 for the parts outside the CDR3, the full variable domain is GAGVSQTPSNKVTEKGKYVELRCDPISGHTALYWYRQSLGQGPEFLIYFQGTGAADDSGLPNDRFFAVRPEGSVSTLKIQRTERGDSAVYLCASSPKVGGEQFFGPGTRLTVL.

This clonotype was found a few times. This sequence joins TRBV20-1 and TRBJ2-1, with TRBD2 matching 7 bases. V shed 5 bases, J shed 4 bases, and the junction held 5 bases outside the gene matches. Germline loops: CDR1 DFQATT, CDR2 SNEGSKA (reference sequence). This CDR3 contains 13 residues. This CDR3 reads CSADSGYYNEQFF. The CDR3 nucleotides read TGCAGTGCTGATAGCGGGTATTACAATGAGCAGTTCTTC.

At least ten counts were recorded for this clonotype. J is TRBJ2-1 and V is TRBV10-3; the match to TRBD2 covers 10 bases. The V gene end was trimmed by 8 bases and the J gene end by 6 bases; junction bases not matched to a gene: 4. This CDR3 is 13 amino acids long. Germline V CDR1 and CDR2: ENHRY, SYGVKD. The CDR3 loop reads CAIYSGGANEQFF. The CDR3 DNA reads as TGTGCCATCTACAGCGGGGGGGCCAATGAGCAGTTCTTC.

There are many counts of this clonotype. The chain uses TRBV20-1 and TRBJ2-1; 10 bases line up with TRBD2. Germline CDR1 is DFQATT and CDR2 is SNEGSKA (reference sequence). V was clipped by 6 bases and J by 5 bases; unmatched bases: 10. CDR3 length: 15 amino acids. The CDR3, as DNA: TGCAGTGCCAAACAGGGGACTAGCGACGACAATGAGCAGTTCTTC. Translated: CSAKQGTSDDNEQFF.

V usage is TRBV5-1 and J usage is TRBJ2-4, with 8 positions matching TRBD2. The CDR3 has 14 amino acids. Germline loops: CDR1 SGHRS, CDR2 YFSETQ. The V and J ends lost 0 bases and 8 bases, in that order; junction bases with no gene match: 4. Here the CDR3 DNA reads TGCGCCAGCAGCTTGGTAGCGGGAACGGACATTCAGTACTTC. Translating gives CASSLVAGTDIQYF. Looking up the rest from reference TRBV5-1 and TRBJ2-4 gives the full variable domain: KAGVTQTPRYLIKTRGQQVTLSCSPISGHRSVSWYQQTPGQGLQFLFEYFSETQRNKGNFPGRFSGRQFSNSRSEMNVSTLELGDSALYLCASSLVAGTDIQYFGAGTRLSVL.

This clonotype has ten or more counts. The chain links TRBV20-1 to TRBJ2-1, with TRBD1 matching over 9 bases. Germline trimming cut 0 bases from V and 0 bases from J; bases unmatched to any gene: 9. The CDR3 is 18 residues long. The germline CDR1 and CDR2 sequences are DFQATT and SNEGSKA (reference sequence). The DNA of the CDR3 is TGCAGTGCTAGAGAGTTGGTCGGGGGACAGGGCTCCTACAATGAGCAGTTCTTC. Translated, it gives CSARELVGGQGSYNEQFF.

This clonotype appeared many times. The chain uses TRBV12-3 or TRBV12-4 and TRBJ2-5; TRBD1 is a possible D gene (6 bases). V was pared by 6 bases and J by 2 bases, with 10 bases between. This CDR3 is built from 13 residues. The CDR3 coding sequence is TGTGCCAGCAGGTCCAGGGGTCAAGAGACCCAGTACTTC. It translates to CASRSRGQETQYF.

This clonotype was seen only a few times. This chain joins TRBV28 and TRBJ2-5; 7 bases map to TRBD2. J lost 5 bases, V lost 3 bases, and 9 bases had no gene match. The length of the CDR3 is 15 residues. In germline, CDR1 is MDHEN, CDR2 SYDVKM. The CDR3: CASSLTSSGEETQYF. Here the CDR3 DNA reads TGTGCCAGCAGTTTGACTAGCTCGGGGGAGGAGACCCAGTACTTC.

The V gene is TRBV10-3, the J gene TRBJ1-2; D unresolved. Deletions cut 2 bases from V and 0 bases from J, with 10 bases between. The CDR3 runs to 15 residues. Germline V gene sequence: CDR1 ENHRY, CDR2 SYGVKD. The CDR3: CAISEQSGTNYGYTF. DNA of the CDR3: TGTGCCATCAGTGAGCAGAGCGGAACTAACTATGGCTACACCTTC.

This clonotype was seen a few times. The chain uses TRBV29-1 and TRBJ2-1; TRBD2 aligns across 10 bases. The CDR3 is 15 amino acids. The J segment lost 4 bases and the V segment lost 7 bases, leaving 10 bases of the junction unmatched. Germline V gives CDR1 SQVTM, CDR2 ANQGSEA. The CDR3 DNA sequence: TGCAGCGCCGAGGTGGGGACTAGCGCGTACAATGAGCAGTTCTTC. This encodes CSAEVGTSAYNEQFF.

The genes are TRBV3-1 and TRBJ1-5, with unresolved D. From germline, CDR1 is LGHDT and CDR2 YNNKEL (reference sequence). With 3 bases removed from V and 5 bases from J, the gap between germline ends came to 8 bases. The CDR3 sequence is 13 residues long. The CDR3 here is CASSQTVHQPQHF. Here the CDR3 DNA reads TGTGCCAGCAGCCAGACTGTGCATCAGCCCCAGCATTTT.

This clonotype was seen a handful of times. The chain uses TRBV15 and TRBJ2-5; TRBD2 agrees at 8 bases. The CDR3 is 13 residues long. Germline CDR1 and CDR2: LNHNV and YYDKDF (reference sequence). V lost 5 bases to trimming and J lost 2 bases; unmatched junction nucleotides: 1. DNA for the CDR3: TGTGCCACCAGCCCGGGGGGGCAAGAGACCCAGTACTTC. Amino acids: CATSPGGQETQYF.

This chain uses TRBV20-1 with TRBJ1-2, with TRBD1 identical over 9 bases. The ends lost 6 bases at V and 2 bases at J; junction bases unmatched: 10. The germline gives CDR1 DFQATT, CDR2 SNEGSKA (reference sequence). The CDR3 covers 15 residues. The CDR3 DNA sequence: TGCAGTGCCAGCCTACAGGGGGCTTTCAACTATGGCTACACCTTC. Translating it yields CSASLQGAFNYGYTF.

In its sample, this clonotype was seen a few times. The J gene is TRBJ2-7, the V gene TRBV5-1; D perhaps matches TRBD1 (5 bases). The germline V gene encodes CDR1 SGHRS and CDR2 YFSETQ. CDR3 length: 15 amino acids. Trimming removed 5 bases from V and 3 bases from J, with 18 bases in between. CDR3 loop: CASSPMGLANYEQYF. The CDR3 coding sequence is TGCGCCAGCAGTCCGATGGGGCTTGCCAACTACGAGCAGTACTTC.

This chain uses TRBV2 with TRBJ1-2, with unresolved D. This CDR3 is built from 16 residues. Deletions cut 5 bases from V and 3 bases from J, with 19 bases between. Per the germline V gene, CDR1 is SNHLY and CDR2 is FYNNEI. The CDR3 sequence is CASSRTWSFPDYGYTF. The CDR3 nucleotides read TGTGCCAGCAGTCGGACTTGGTCCTTTCCTGACTATGGCTACACCTTC.

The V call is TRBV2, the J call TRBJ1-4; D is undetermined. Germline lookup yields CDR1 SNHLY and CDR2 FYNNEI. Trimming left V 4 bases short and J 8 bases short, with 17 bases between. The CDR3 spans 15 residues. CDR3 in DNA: TGTGCCAGCAGTGCCGGGCAGAGAGTGCGGGAAAAACTGTTTTTT. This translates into CASSAGQRVREKLFF.

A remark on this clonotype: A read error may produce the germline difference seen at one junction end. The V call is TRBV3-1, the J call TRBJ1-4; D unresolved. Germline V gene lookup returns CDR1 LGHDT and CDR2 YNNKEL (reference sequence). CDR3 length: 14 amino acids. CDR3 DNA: TGTGCCTGCAGCCGAGGCAGAGACAATGAAAAACTGTTTTTT. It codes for CACSRGRDNEKLFF.

CDR3 DNA: TGTGCCAGCTCACCACCGACAGGTACCTACGAGCAGTACTTC. Translation gives CASSPPTGTYEQYF. The chain recombines TRBV18 with TRBJ2-7; D is possibly TRBD1 (6 bases). CDR3 size: 14 residues. CDR1 KGHSH and CDR2 LQKENI come from the germline V gene. V was shortened by 0 bases and J by 2 bases, with 8 bases between the two germline ends.

The CDR3 spells CASGKDRGRWETQYF. The CDR3 DNA sequence: TGTGCCAGCGGAAAGGACAGGGGGCGTTGGGAGACCCAGTACTTC. The rearrangement joins TRBV6-1 to TRBJ2-5; 11 nucleotides agree with TRBD1. Trimming removed 8 bases from V and 5 bases from J; junction bases left unmatched: 10. The CDR3 has 15 residues. Looked up from germline, CDR1 is MNHNS and CDR2 is SASEGT.

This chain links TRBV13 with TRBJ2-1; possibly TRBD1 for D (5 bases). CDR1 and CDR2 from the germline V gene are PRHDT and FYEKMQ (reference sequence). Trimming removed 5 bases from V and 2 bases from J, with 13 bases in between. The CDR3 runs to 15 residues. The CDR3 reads CASSGRGRAYNEQFF. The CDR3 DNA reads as TGTGCCAGCAGCGGTAGGGGTCGGGCCTACAATGAGCAGTTCTTC.

The CDR3 nucleotides are TGTGCCAGCAGTTCCATACCAGCGAACACCGGGGAGCTGTTTTTT. Translated, it gives CASSSIPANTGELFF. The V call is TRBV5-5, the J call TRBJ2-2; no firm D call. The V and J ends lost 5 bases and 0 bases respectively, with 11 bases between them. Germline CDR1 reads SGHKS; CDR2 reads YYEKEE (reference sequence). This CDR3 contains 15 residues.

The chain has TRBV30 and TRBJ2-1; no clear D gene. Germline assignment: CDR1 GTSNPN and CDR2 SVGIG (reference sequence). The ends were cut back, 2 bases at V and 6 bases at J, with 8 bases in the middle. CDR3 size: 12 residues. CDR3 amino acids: CAWSSATNEQFF. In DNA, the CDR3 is TGTGCCTGGAGTTCGGCGACCAATGAGCAGTTCTTC.

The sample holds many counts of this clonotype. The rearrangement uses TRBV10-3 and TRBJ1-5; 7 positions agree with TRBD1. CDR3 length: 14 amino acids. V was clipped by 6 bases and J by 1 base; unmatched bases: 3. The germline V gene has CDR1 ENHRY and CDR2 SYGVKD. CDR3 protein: CAISSTGSNQPQHF. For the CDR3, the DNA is TGTGCCATCAGCTCGACAGGGAGCAATCAGCCCCAGCATTTT.